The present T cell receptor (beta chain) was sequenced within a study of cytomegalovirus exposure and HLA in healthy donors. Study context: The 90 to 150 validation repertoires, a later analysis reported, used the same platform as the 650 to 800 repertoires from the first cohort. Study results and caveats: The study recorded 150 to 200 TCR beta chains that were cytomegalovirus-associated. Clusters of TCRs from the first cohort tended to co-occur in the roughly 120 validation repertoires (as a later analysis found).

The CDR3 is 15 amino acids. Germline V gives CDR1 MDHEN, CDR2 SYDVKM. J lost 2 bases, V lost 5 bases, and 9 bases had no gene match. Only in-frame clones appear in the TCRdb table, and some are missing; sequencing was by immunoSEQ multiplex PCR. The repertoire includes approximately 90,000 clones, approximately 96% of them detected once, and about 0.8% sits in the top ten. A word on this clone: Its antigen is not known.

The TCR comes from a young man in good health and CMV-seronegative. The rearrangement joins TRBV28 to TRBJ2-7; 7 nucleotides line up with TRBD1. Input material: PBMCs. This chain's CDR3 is CASSEPGQYTYEQYF. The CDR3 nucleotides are TGTGCCAGCAGTGAACCGGGACAGTACACCTACGAGCAGTACTTC.